The 6 T cell receptor beta chains below all came from one sample that was sequenced in a study of cytomegalovirus exposure and HLA in healthy donors (dated by TCRdb to about 2017). The library was generated by the immunoSEQ multiplex PCR assay. For the multiplex PCR, a mixture combining 60 forward primers for TCR Vbeta segments and 13 reverse primers for TCR Jbeta segments was used. As stored in TCRdb, this immuneACCESS dataset retains in-frame rearrangements with V and J assigned. A fraction of the clones does not appear; measured against another copy, unresolved V genes explain less than half of the discrepancy, and the remainder lacks a known reason. The sample table holds approximately 50,000 clones. In total, the top ten clones hold around 5.6% of the sample. Sequenced: PBMCs. The receptor set was obtained from a male donor in good health and CMV-seropositive.

The chain uses TRBV9 and TRBJ1-1; D remains unclear. The germline V gene has CDR1 SGDLS and CDR2 YYNGEE. The CDR3 runs 16 residues. Trimming took 4 bases from V and 3 from J, leaving 19 bases between them. The CDR3 region is CASSPRGAGGYTEAFF. The CDR3 bases are TGTGCCAGCAGCCCCCGGGGAGCCGGTGGTTACACTGAAGCTTTCTTT.

This chain joins TRBV19 and TRBJ1-2; 11 positions match TRBD1. V trimming: 5 bases; J trimming: 7 bases; junction bases outside the gene matches: 3. This CDR3 contains 13 residues. Germline assignment: CDR1 LNHDA and CDR2 SQIVND (reference sequence). The DNA for the CDR3 is TGTGCCAGTAGTGCAGGGACAGGGGGTGGCTACACCTTC. This sequence encodes CASSAGTGGGYTF.

The rearrangement links TRBV5-6 to TRBJ2-5; D perhaps matches TRBD1 (6 bases). The end of the DNA aligns better with TRBJ2-7, so the J call may be wrong. The CDR3 length is 13 residues. Germline CDR1 is SGHDT and CDR2 is YYEEEE. In DNA, the CDR3 is TGTGCCAGCAGCTTGGCAGGGGTTGACGAGCAGTACTTC. This sequence encodes CASSLAGVDEQYF.

The rearrangement joins TRBV15 to TRBJ1-5, with 8 bases lining up with TRBD1. CDR3 size: 15 residues. Germline V gene sequence: CDR1 LNHNV, CDR2 YYDKDF (reference sequence). V shed 3 bases, J shed 4 bases, and the junction held 5 bases outside the gene matches. In nucleotides, the CDR3 is TGTGCCACCAGCAGGGACAGGGCAACTAATCAGCCCCAGCATTTT. Its translation: CATSRDRATNQPQHF.

This rearrangement joins TRBV13 to TRBJ1-4; D gene ambiguous. With 2 bases removed from V and 5 bases from J, the gap between germline ends came to 12 bases. This CDR3 contains 15 residues. Germline V gives CDR1 PRHDT, CDR2 FYEKMQ (reference sequence). CDR3: CASSLNGLLNEKLFF. The CDR3 coding sequence is TGTGCCAGCAGCTTAAATGGCCTTTTAAATGAAAAACTGTTTTTT.

The V call is TRBV30, the J call TRBJ1-4, with D maybe TRBD1 (5 bases). The V end was cut by 0 bases, the J end by 2 bases, with 13 bases between. This CDR3 contains 16 residues. Germline V gene sequence: CDR1 GTSNPN, CDR2 SVGIG (reference sequence). The DNA for the CDR3 is TGTGCCTGGAGTGTACTTGGGGCGGGGACTAATGAAAAACTGTTTTTT. Encoded protein: CAWSVLGAGTNEKLFF.